These 23 T cell receptor beta chains were sequenced from one sample in a study of cytotoxic CD8 clonotypes in ibrutinib-treated CLL. The table came from immunoSEQ multiplex PCR; TCRdb's copy has only in-frame clones and leaves some out. The sample has approximately 210,000 clones, about two thirds seen once. The sample here was PBMCs, taken after 24 months of ibrutinib treatment. All receptors derive from a human donor with chronic lymphocytic leukemia.

The chain has TRBV7-9 and TRBJ1-1; D is unclear. The CDR3 length is 13 residues. Trimming cost V 4 bases and J 1 base, with 7 bases left between them. Germline values: CDR1 SEHNR, CDR2 FQNEAQ (reference sequence). The CDR3 nucleotides are TGTGCCAGCAGCTCTATAGGGAACACTGAAGCTTTCTTT. It codes for CASSSIGNTEAFF. Drawing the rest from reference TRBV7-9 and TRBJ1-1, the complete variable domain is DTGVSQNPRHKITKRGQNVTFRCDPISEHNRLYWYRQTLGQGPEFLTYFQNEAQLEKSRLLSDRFSAERPKGSFSTLEIQRTEQGDSAMYLCASSSIGNTEAFFGQGTRLTVV.

The rearrangement joins TRBV9 to TRBJ2-1; 8 nucleotides match TRBD2. The trim removed 4 bases at V and 5 bases at J, leaving 5 bases unmatched. Per germline, CDR1 SGDLS and CDR2 YYNGEE. The CDR3 is 14 residues long. The CDR3 loop is CASSLTSGNNEQFF. The CDR3 bases are TGTGCCAGCAGCCTTACTAGCGGAAACAATGAGCAGTTCTTC. The full variable domain, rest sourced from reference TRBV9 and TRBJ2-1, is DSGVTQTPKHLITATGQRVTLRCSPRSGDLSVYWYQQSLDQGLQFLIQYYNGEERAKGNILERFSAQQFPDLHSELNLSSLELGDSALYFCASSLTSGNNEQFFGPGTRLTVL.

The table lists this clone with a few counts. This sequence joins TRBV7-9 and TRBJ2-2; D uncertain. The CDR3 totals 10 residues. Looked up from germline, CDR1 is SEHNR and CDR2 is FQNEAQ (reference sequence). Trimming stripped 7 bases from V and 6 bases from J, with 3 bases between. The CDR3 DNA reads as TGTGCCAGCACGCCCGGGGAGCTGTTTTTT. This codes for CASTPGELFF.

The CDR3 coding sequence is TGTGCCAGCAGCCCACCCCGGACAGGGGTGAACACTGAAGCTTTCTTT. Translating it yields CASSPPRTGVNTEAFF. The V call is TRBV21-1, the J call TRBJ1-1; the table gives TRBD1 as D, unverified against the DNA. TRBV21-1 is a pseudogene locus. This CDR3 is built from 16 residues.

This clone came up a few times. The CDR3 sequence is CASSRGPIEGNYGYTF. In nucleotides, the CDR3 is TGTGCCAGCAGCCGCGGACCCATTGAAGGGAACTATGGCTACACCTTC. V is TRBV7-8 and J is TRBJ1-2; D uncertain. The CDR3 is 16 residues long. V was trimmed by 5 bases and J by 2 bases, leaving 18 bases between them. The V gene's germline CDR1 is SGHVS and CDR2 FQNEAQ.

This clone was seen a few times. V gene TRBV6-6 combines with J gene TRBJ1-1; D is undetermined. The CDR3 runs to 14 residues. The V gene's germline CDR1 is MNHNY and CDR2 SVGAGI (reference sequence). The germline V and J ends were trimmed by 2 bases and 5 bases, with 12 bases remaining between them. Here the CDR3 DNA reads TGTGCCAGCAGTTACCTCGACCTCGGGACTGAAGCTTTCTTT. Its protein is CASSYLDLGTEAFF.

The table lists this clone with a few counts. The rearrangement links TRBV6-1 to TRBJ1-5; D not certain. The CDR3 is 12 amino acids. Germline V CDR1 and CDR2: MNHNS, SASEGT. V dropped 5 bases and J dropped 2 bases, with 4 bases sitting between them. CDR3 protein: CASSRGNQPQHF. The DNA of the CDR3 is TGTGCCAGCAGTAGGGGCAATCAGCCCCAGCATTTT.

This chain connects TRBV6-5 to TRBJ2-1, with D perhaps TRBD2 (5 bases). The germline V gene encodes CDR1 MNHEY and CDR2 SVGAGI. The CDR3 runs 13 residues. The V gene lost 6 bases and the J gene lost 0 bases, with 6 bases spanning the gap. CDR3: CASSRDSYNEQFF. DNA of the CDR3: TGTGCCAGCAGCCGGGACTCCTACAATGAGCAGTTCTTC.

The chain recombines TRBV29-1 with TRBJ1-2, with D unclear. Trimming left V 4 bases short and J 1 base short, with 19 bases between. Germline CDR1 reads SQVTM; CDR2 reads ANQGSEA. The CDR3 is made up of 16 amino acids. The CDR3 DNA reads TGCAGCGTTGTTGCGGGATCCAAGTCTCTTAACTATGGCTACACCTTC. Amino acids: CSVVAGSKSLNYGYTF.

This chain joins TRBV25-1 and TRBJ1-1; D is unresolved. The CDR3 has 14 amino acids. V was clipped by 4 bases and J by 0 bases, with 9 bases between them. Per germline, CDR1 MGHDK and CDR2 SYGVNS. The CDR3 DNA reads TGTGCCAGCAGTGGGCTTGGGTTGAACACTGAAGCTTTCTTT. Protein: CASSGLGLNTEAFF.

The V call is TRBV19, the J call TRBJ2-7, with D possibly called TRBD1 or TRBD2 (7 bases each). Trimming pared 3 bases from V and 3 bases from J, leaving 15 bases between. The germline CDR1 and CDR2 sequences are LNHDA and SQIVND (reference sequence). The CDR3 consists of 15 residues. In DNA form, the CDR3 reads TGTGCCAGTAGTATCAGCCAGGGGGGGATCTACGAGCAGTACTTC. It specifies CASSISQGGIYEQYF. The whole variable domain, remainder taken from reference TRBV19 and TRBJ2-7, is DGGITQSPKYLFRKEGQNVTLSCEQNLNHDAMYWYRQDPGQGLRLIYYSQIVNDFQKGDIAEGYSVSREKKESFPLTVTSAQKNPTAFYLCASSISQGGIYEQYFGPGTRLTVT.

V and J are TRBV4-3 and TRBJ2-7; TRBD1 aligns across 11 bases. This CDR3 spans 14 amino acids. Germline V CDR1 and CDR2: LGHNA, YSLEER. Unmatched junction bases numbered 2, after V lost 3 bases and J lost 4 bases. The chain's CDR3 is CASSQGDRGYEQYF. The CDR3 nucleotides read TGCGCCAGCAGCCAGGGGGACAGGGGGTACGAGCAGTACTTC.

The rearrangement joins TRBV19 to TRBJ2-7; 9 bases match TRBD1. The length of the CDR3 is 16 residues. Germline values: CDR1 LNHDA, CDR2 SQIVND (reference sequence). With V trimmed by 3 bases and J by 6 bases, 12 bases remained unmatched. The chain's CDR3 is CASSIPPGTGRSEQYF. CDR3 nucleotide sequence: TGTGCCAGTAGTATCCCCCCCGGGACAGGGAGGAGCGAGCAGTACTTC.

The chain carries TRBV7-2 and TRBJ1-1; weak D call: TRBD1 (5 bases). CDR1 is SGHTA and CDR2 is FQGNSA in the germline V gene. The CDR3 totals 11 residues. The V and J ends lost 5 bases and 6 bases respectively, with 7 bases between them. CDR3 region: CASSQTAEAFF. The CDR3 bases are TGTGCCAGCAGCCAGACAGCTGAAGCTTTCTTT.

The CDR3, as DNA: TGTGCCAGCGGGGACACTGAAGCTTTCTTT. It is translated as CASGDTEAFF. This chain links TRBV7-9 with TRBJ1-1; unclear D gene. Trimming pared 8 bases from V and 3 bases from J, leaving 4 bases between. The CDR3 contains 10 residues. Germline loops: CDR1 SEHNR, CDR2 FQNEAQ (reference sequence). The complete variable domain, with remaining parts taken from reference TRBV7-9 and TRBJ1-1, reads DTGVSQNPRHKITKRGQNVTFRCDPISEHNRLYWYRQTLGQGPEFLTYFQNEAQLEKSRLLSDRFSAERPKGSFSTLEIQRTEQGDSAMYLCASGDTEAFFGQGTRLTVV.

This clone was seen only once. Other nucleotide sequences in the sample specify the same CDR3. DNA of the CDR3: TGCGCCAGCAGCCTGTCCGGGCTCGCCTACGAGCAGTACTTC. Protein product: CASSLSGLAYEQYF. The gene calls are TRBV5-1 and TRBJ2-7; D ambiguous. Germline V CDR1 and CDR2: SGHRS, YFSETQ. CDR3 length: 14 residues. V was shortened by 4 bases and J by 2 bases, with 13 bases between the two germline ends.

The chain combines TRBV5-1 with TRBJ2-7, with TRBD1 as a possible D gene (6 bases). Germline loops: CDR1 SGHRS, CDR2 YFSETQ. Trimming took 4 bases from V and 4 from J, leaving 15 bases between them. This CDR3 is built from 14 residues. The CDR3 sequence is CASSPIDRLYEQYF. CDR3 coding DNA: TGCGCCAGCAGCCCCATAGACAGGCTTTACGAGCAGTACTTC.

This clone was picked up one time. V is TRBV27 and J is TRBJ2-2; perhaps TRBD2 as D (6 bases). CDR3 length: 17 residues. CDR1 and CDR2 from the germline V gene are MNHEY and SMNVEV (reference sequence). Trimming left V 8 bases short and J 6 bases short, with 25 bases between. CDR3 loop: CASGGDSHPRIPGELFF. The CDR3 nucleotides are TGTGCCAGCGGAGGGGACTCCCACCCCCGAATCCCCGGGGAGCTGTTTTTT.

The V gene is TRBV29-1, the J gene TRBJ1-2, with unresolved D. This CDR3 comprises 15 residues. The V and J ends lost 5 bases and 1 base respectively, with 17 bases between them. From germline, CDR1 is SQVTM and CDR2 ANQGSEA. The CDR3 bases are TGCAGCGTTCAAGCCCGCCTGGGTGGTAACTATGGCTACACCTTC. This sequence encodes CSVQARLGGNYGYTF.

V and J are TRBV10-3 and TRBJ2-7, with D maybe TRBD1 (5 bases). CDR1 is ENHRY, CDR2 SYGVKD, per germline. This CDR3 spans 13 amino acids. V lost 3 bases and J lost 2, with 8 bases in between. The CDR3 DNA reads TGTGCCATCAGTGAAACAGGAACCTACGAGCAGTACTTC. Residues: CAISETGTYEQYF.

The V and J genes are TRBV7-8 and TRBJ2-2; 9 nucleotides line up with TRBD1. The CDR3 spans 15 residues. The germline V gene encodes CDR1 SGHVS and CDR2 FQNEAQ. The V gene end was trimmed by 2 bases and the J gene end by 6 bases; junction bases not matched to a gene: 4. In nucleotides, the CDR3 is TGTGCCAGCAGCTTAATGACAGGGGGATCCGGGGAGCTGTTTTTT. This gives the protein CASSLMTGGSGELFF.

The genes are TRBV10-3 and TRBJ1-1; D may be TRBD1 (5 bases). Germline V lookup: CDR1 ENHRY, CDR2 SYGVKD. This CDR3 spans 13 amino acids. Trimming stripped 6 bases from V and 0 bases from J, with 8 bases between. The CDR3 DNA reads as TGTGCCATCAGAGAGACAGTGAACACTGAAGCTTTCTTT. It is translated as CAIRETVNTEAFF.

This clone was seen a few times. The gene calls are TRBV15 and TRBJ1-1, with a possible D match to TRBD1 (5 bases). Trimming took 1 base from V and 9 from J, leaving 9 bases between them. Looked up from germline, CDR1 is LNHNV and CDR2 is YYDKDF (reference sequence). The CDR3 runs to 12 residues. The CDR3: CATSRVGEKAFF. The CDR3 nucleotides are TGTGCCACCAGCAGAGTAGGGGAGAAAGCTTTCTTT.